A selection of T cell receptor beta chains follows, all from one sample in a study of T cells in narcolepsy. Generated by immunoSEQ multiplex PCR, the TCRdb table keeps only in-frame clones and is missing some. Found here are fewer than 35,000 clones, around 83% of them singletons; the top ten hold about 0.62%. Sequencing input: memory (CD45RA-) CD4+ T cells from blood. The source of these receptors is a human donor in good health. CDR3s include the opening cysteine and the closing phenylalanine or tryptophan. D genes are given only for firm matches. For some rows the clone size is stated as once, few or many, or as a class when expanded; others skip it.

J gene: TRBJ1-1
V gene: TRBV15
D gene: NA
clone size: NA
CDR3 protein: CATSRDTNTEAFF
CDR3 DNA: TGTGCCACCAGCAGAGATACAAACACTGAAGCTTTCTTT

J gene: TRBJ2-5
V gene: TRBV7-2
D gene: NA
clone size: once
CDR3 protein: CASSPRGWETQYF
CDR3 DNA: TGTGCCAGCAGTCCTCGGGGGTGGGAGACCCAGTACTTC

J gene: TRBJ2-1
V gene: TRBV19
D gene: TRBD1
clone size: NA
CDR3 protein: CASGDRGQFF
CDR3 DNA: TGTGCCAGTGGGGACAGGGGGCAGTTCTTC

J gene: TRBJ2-1
V gene: TRBV7-2
D gene: NA
clone size: NA
CDR3 protein: CASSLNFGTGSNEQFF
CDR3 DNA: TGTGCCAGCAGCTTAAATTTCGGTACAGGGTCCAATGAGCAGTTCTTC

J gene: TRBJ1-6
V gene: TRBV14
D gene: NA
clone size: NA
CDR3 protein: CASKEGSHSPLHF
CDR3 DNA: TGTGCCAGCAAAGAGGGATCGCATTCACCCCTCCACTTT

J gene: TRBJ1-1
V gene: TRBV10-3
D gene: NA
clone size: few
CDR3 protein: CATRDTAEAFF
CDR3 DNA: TGTGCCACACGGGACACCGCTGAAGCTTTCTTT

J gene: TRBJ1-5
V gene: TRBV29-1
D gene: NA
clone size: NA
CDR3 protein: CSVGCLGGDQPQHF
CDR3 DNA: TGCAGCGTTGGGTGTTTAGGAGGGGATCAGCCCCAGCATTTT

J gene: TRBJ2-1
V gene: TRBV6-4
D gene: NA
clone size: NA
CDR3 protein: CASSDSPSASSYNEQFF
CDR3 DNA: TGTGCCAGCAGTGATTCGCCTAGCGCGAGCTCCTACAATGAGCAGTTCTTC

J gene: TRBJ1-4
V gene: TRBV5-1
D gene: NA
clone size: NA
CDR3 protein: CASSRGHHEKLFF
CDR3 DNA: TGCGCCAGCTCTCGGGGACACCATGAAAAACTGTTTTTT

J gene: TRBJ2-2
V gene: TRBV6-1
D gene: NA
clone size: NA
CDR3 protein: CASSTGTGELFF
CDR3 DNA: TGTGCCAGCAGTACAGGGACCGGGGAGCTGTTTTTT

J gene: TRBJ1-6
V gene: TRBV19
D gene: TRBD1
clone size: NA
CDR3 protein: CASSSRDRNNSPLHF
CDR3 DNA: TGTGCCAGTAGTAGCAGGGACAGGAATAATTCACCCCTCCACTTT

J gene: TRBJ2-3
V gene: TRBV5-1
D gene: NA
clone size: NA
CDR3 protein: CASHEAASTDTQYF
CDR3 DNA: TGCGCCAGCCATGAAGCGGCTAGCACAGATACGCAGTATTTT

J gene: TRBJ1-4
V gene: TRBV7-2
D gene: NA
clone size: NA
CDR3 protein: CASRYQGLSEKLFF
CDR3 DNA: TGTGCCAGCAGATATCAGGGATTGAGTGAAAAACTGTTTTTT

J gene: TRBJ2-5
V gene: TRBV2
D gene: TRBD2
clone size: NA
CDR3 protein: CASNPGLAGGWGQYF
CDR3 DNA: TGTGCCAGCAACCCGGGACTAGCGGGGGGTTGGGGCCAGTACTTC

J gene: TRBJ2-6
V gene: TRBV9
D gene: NA
clone size: NA
CDR3 protein: CASSVATGNSGANVLTF
CDR3 DNA: TGTGCCAGCAGCGTAGCTACAGGGAACTCTGGGGCCAACGTCCTGACTTTC

J gene: TRBJ1-2
V gene: TRBV6-5
D gene: NA
clone size: NA
CDR3 protein: CASSSAANYGYTF
CDR3 DNA: TGTGCCAGCAGTTCCGCAGCTAACTATGGCTACACCTTC

J gene: TRBJ2-5
V gene: TRBV11-3
D gene: TRBD1
clone size: NA
CDR3 protein: CASSTGGQRQETQYF
CDR3 DNA: TGTGCCAGCAGCACTGGGGGACAGAGACAAGAGACCCAGTACTTC

J gene: TRBJ1-5
V gene: TRBV7-8
D gene: NA
clone size: NA
CDR3 protein: CASSLRGDTLNQPQHF
CDR3 DNA: TGTGCCAGCAGCTTGAGGGGGGACACACTTAATCAGCCCCAGCATTTT

J gene: TRBJ2-5
V gene: TRBV28
D gene: TRBD2
clone size: NA
CDR3 protein: CASKLAGQETQYF
CDR3 DNA: TGTGCCAGCAAACTAGCGGGGCAAGAGACCCAGTACTTC

J gene: TRBJ1-1
V gene: TRBV6-5
D gene: TRBD1
clone size: NA
CDR3 protein: CASSYRQGVAFF
CDR3 DNA: TGTGCCAGCAGTTACCGACAGGGTGTAGCTTTCTTT

J gene: TRBJ2-2
V gene: TRBV14
D gene: TRBD2
clone size: NA
CDR3 protein: CASSLGLAVNTGELFF
CDR3 DNA: TGTGCCAGCAGCCTGGGACTAGCCGTCAACACCGGGGAGCTGTTTTTT

J gene: TRBJ2-7
V gene: TRBV27
D gene: TRBD1
clone size: NA
CDR3 protein: CASSPQGERSYEQYF
CDR3 DNA: TGTGCCAGCAGCCCACAGGGGGAAAGGTCCTACGAGCAGTACTTC

J gene: TRBJ2-1
V gene: TRBV29-1
D gene: NA
clone size: NA
CDR3 protein: CSAPRAPNSEQFF
CDR3 DNA: TGCAGCGCCCCCCGGGCCCCTAACAGTGAGCAGTTCTTC

J gene: TRBJ2-5
V gene: TRBV28
D gene: TRBD1
clone size: NA
CDR3 protein: CASSTNHRGLRETQYF
CDR3 DNA: TGTGCCAGCAGTACGAACCACAGGGGGCTGCGAGAGACCCAGTACTTC

J gene: TRBJ2-5
V gene: TRBV10-3
D gene: NA
clone size: NA
CDR3 protein: CAIGKAMDSQETQYF
CDR3 DNA: TGTGCCATCGGAAAGGCCATGGACAGCCAAGAGACCCAGTACTTC

J gene: TRBJ1-5
V gene: TRBV6-5
D gene: NA
clone size: NA
CDR3 protein: CASSESAANQPQHF
CDR3 DNA: TGTGCCAGCAGTGAAAGCGCAGCGAATCAGCCCCAGCATTTT

J gene: TRBJ2-1
V gene: TRBV6-5
D gene: NA
clone size: NA
CDR3 protein: CASSFRDGGYNEQFF
CDR3 DNA: TGTGCCAGCAGTTTTCGGGACGGAGGTTACAATGAGCAGTTCTTC

J gene: TRBJ1-3
V gene: TRBV7-4
D gene: NA
clone size: few
CDR3 protein: CARARGRTSGNTIYF
CDR3 DNA: TGTGCCAGAGCTCGGGGACGGACCTCTGGAAACACCATATATTTT

J gene: TRBJ1-6
V gene: TRBV9
D gene: NA
clone size: NA
CDR3 protein: CASSVEGGRDSPLHF
CDR3 DNA: TGTGCCAGCAGCGTAGAAGGGGGGCGGGATTCACCCCTCCACTTT

J gene: TRBJ2-3
V gene: TRBV19
D gene: NA
clone size: NA
CDR3 protein: CASSTWSLAQYF
CDR3 DNA: TGTGCCAGTAGTACGTGGAGTTTGGCGCAGTATTTT

J gene: TRBJ2-7
V gene: TRBV29-1
D gene: NA
clone size: NA
CDR3 protein: CSAAGSSYEQYF
CDR3 DNA: TGCAGCGCCGCCGGGTCCTCCTACGAGCAGTACTTC

J gene: TRBJ2-3
V gene: TRBV5-6
D gene: NA
clone size: NA
CDR3 protein: CASSPGGPRTDTQYF
CDR3 DNA: TGTGCCAGCAGCCCAGGGGGGCCCCGCACAGATACGCAGTATTTT

J gene: TRBJ2-3
V gene: TRBV15
D gene: TRBD2
clone size: once
CDR3 protein: CATSRGFQGGASPSTDTQYF
CDR3 DNA: TGTGCCACCAGCAGAGGTTTTCAGGGAGGGGCGTCTCCCAGCACAGATACGCAGTATTTT

J gene: TRBJ2-3
V gene: TRBV7-2
D gene: NA
clone size: NA
CDR3 protein: CASSPEREDTQYF
CDR3 DNA: TGTGCCAGCAGCCCCGAGCGAGAAGATACGCAGTATTTT

J gene: TRBJ2-3
V gene: TRBV9
D gene: NA
clone size: NA
CDR3 protein: CASSVGGGAEADTQYF
CDR3 DNA: TGTGCCAGCAGCGTAGGTGGGGGGGCCGAAGCAGATACGCAGTATTTT

J gene: TRBJ1-1
V gene: TRBV7-2
D gene: NA
clone size: NA
CDR3 protein: CASSLRPDAGTEAFF
CDR3 DNA: TGTGCCAGCAGCTTACGCCCAGACGCGGGGACTGAAGCTTTCTTT

J gene: TRBJ1-4
V gene: TRBV19
D gene: NA
clone size: NA
CDR3 protein: CASTVAHRQRNEKLFF
CDR3 DNA: TGTGCCAGCACCGTCGCTCACCGACAGCGTAATGAAAAACTGTTTTTT

J gene: TRBJ2-2
V gene: TRBV2
D gene: NA
clone size: NA
CDR3 protein: CASRDWAATGELFF
CDR3 DNA: TGTGCCAGCAGGGATTGGGCTGCAACCGGGGAGCTGTTTTTT

J gene: TRBJ2-4
V gene: TRBV7-8
D gene: NA
clone size: NA
CDR3 protein: CASSSDMDKNIQYF
CDR3 DNA: TGTGCCAGCAGCTCCGACATGGACAAAAACATTCAGTACTTC

J gene: TRBJ2-3
V gene: TRBV28
D gene: NA
clone size: NA
CDR3 protein: CASIPPRVSGTDTQYF
CDR3 DNA: TGTGCCAGCATCCCCCCTAGGGTTTCGGGAACAGATACGCAGTATTTT

J gene: TRBJ1-2
V gene: TRBV6-1
D gene: NA
clone size: once
CDR3 protein: CASRQETAPNYGYTF
CDR3 DNA: TGTGCCAGCAGGCAAGAGACTGCCCCTAACTATGGCTACACCTTC

J gene: TRBJ2-1
V gene: TRBV18
D gene: TRBD2
clone size: NA
CDR3 protein: CASSLRLAGGFNEVFF
CDR3 DNA: TGTGCCAGCTCACTCCGACTAGCGGGGGGATTTAATGAGGTGTTCTTC

J gene: TRBJ1-3
V gene: TRBV28
D gene: TRBD1
clone size: NA
CDR3 protein: CATIRGPGNTIYF
CDR3 DNA: TGTGCCACAATTAGGGGGCCTGGAAACACCATATATTTT

J gene: TRBJ1-6
V gene: TRBV5-6
D gene: NA
clone size: NA
CDR3 protein: CASSLWLEGGNSPLHF
CDR3 DNA: TGTGCCAGCAGCTTGTGGTTGGAGGGTGGGAATTCACCCCTCCACTTT

J gene: TRBJ1-6
V gene: TRBV2
D gene: NA
clone size: NA
CDR3 protein: CASIRDLRNSPLHF
CDR3 DNA: TGTGCCAGCATTAGGGACTTGAGAAATTCACCCCTCCACTTT

J gene: TRBJ1-2
V gene: TRBV19
D gene: NA
clone size: NA
CDR3 protein: CASSPQVHGYGYTF
CDR3 DNA: TGTGCCAGTAGTCCACAGGTTCATGGCTATGGCTACACCTTC

J gene: TRBJ2-2
V gene: TRBV28
D gene: NA
clone size: NA
CDR3 protein: CAIHDSYTGELFF
CDR3 DNA: TGTGCCATACACGACAGTTACACCGGGGAGCTGTTTTTT

J gene: TRBJ2-6
V gene: TRBV10-3
D gene: NA
clone size: NA
CDR3 protein: CAISEGSGAGANVLTF
CDR3 DNA: TGTGCCATCAGTGAGGGGTCGGGGGCTGGGGCCAACGTCCTGACTTTC

J gene: TRBJ1-4
V gene: TRBV2
D gene: NA
clone size: NA
CDR3 protein: CASNTYGAGLATNEKLFF
CDR3 DNA: TGTGCCAGCAACACTTACGGGGCAGGACTTGCAACTAATGAAAAACTGTTTTTT

J gene: TRBJ1-6
V gene: TRBV19
D gene: NA
clone size: NA
CDR3 protein: CASSIRRTENSPLHF
CDR3 DNA: TGTGCCAGTAGTATCCGTCGGACAGAAAATTCACCCCTCCACTTT

J gene: TRBJ1-5
V gene: TRBV7-2
D gene: NA
clone size: NA
CDR3 protein: CASSFEGGQPQHF
CDR3 DNA: TGTGCCAGCAGCTTTGAAGGGGGTCAGCCCCAGCATTTT

J gene: TRBJ2-7
V gene: TRBV10-3
D gene: NA
clone size: few
CDR3 protein: CAISLTGNYEQYF
CDR3 DNA: TGTGCCATCAGTCTGACAGGAAACTACGAGCAGTACTTC

J gene: TRBJ1-3
V gene: TRBV2
D gene: NA
clone size: NA
CDR3 protein: CASSRIPSAGNTIYF
CDR3 DNA: TGTGCCAGCAGCCGCATACCATCGGCGGGAAACACCATATATTTT

J gene: TRBJ1-2
V gene: TRBV28
D gene: NA
clone size: NA
CDR3 protein: CASKPTSGAYGYTF
CDR3 DNA: TGTGCCAGCAAACCTACCTCAGGGGCCTATGGCTACACCTTC

J gene: TRBJ1-4
V gene: TRBV6-1
D gene: TRBD1
clone size: NA
CDR3 protein: CASSVRTGKGEKLFF
CDR3 DNA: TGTGCCAGCAGTGTCCGGACAGGGAAGGGAGAAAAACTGTTTTTT